Each of the 23 T cell receptor beta chains below was sequenced from the same sample in a study of regulatory T cells in long-lasting Graves disease. Relying on iRepertoire HTBI primers and Arm-PCR of CDR3 regions, the team built TCR beta libraries. TCRdb fed the multiplex PCR reads into MiXCR, producing one record per CDR3 protein. The data hold 400,000 to 500,000 distinct CDR3 sequences, with about 22% observed a single time. Time point here: persistent/refractory GD, antithyroid drugs over 5 years with positive TRAb. PBMC-derived RNA was used for the TCR library. Sequencing was performed on peripheral blood mononuclear cells (PBMCs), taken when the disease was refractory, from a patient treated with antithyroid drugs. These receptors were obtained from a female donor with Graves disease.

This clonotype was found many times. This chain joins TRBV6-1 and TRBJ2-7; 8 bases agree with TRBD1. Trimming removed 2 bases from V and 12 bases from J; junction bases left unmatched: 9. Looked up from germline, CDR1 is MNHNS and CDR2 is SASEGT. The CDR3 sequence is 13 residues long. CDR3 amino acids: CASSERQGAGRYF. The DNA for the CDR3 is TGTGCCAGCAGTGAACGGCAGGGGGCTGGGAGGTACTTC.

V gene TRBV7-3 combines with J gene TRBJ2-3; 9 nucleotides align to TRBD2. J lost 6 bases, V lost 1 base, and 11 bases had no gene match. The CDR3 covers 17 residues. Germline V CDR1 and CDR2: SGHTA, FQGTGA. This CDR3 reads CASSLKGLAGTRDTQYF. CDR3 in DNA: TGTGCCAGCAGCTTAAAAGGGCTAGCGGGAACTCGTGATACGCAGTATTTT.

This clonotype was counted between two and nine times. The chain is built from TRBV4-2 and TRBJ2-5, with unresolved D. CDR3 length equals 15 residues. With 0 bases removed from V and 0 bases from J, the gap between germline ends came to 8 bases. CDR1 and CDR2 from the germline V gene are LGHNA and YNFKEQ. CDR3 region: CASSQEGTNQETQYF. The CDR3 nucleotides read TGTGCCAGCAGCCAAGAAGGCACTAACCAAGAGACCCAGTACTTC.

This clonotype has ten or more counts. The chain joins TRBV28 to TRBJ1-5, with D hard to call. Germline V lookup: CDR1 MDHEN, CDR2 SYDVKM. The length of the CDR3 is 16 residues. Trimming removed 1 base at V and 1 base at J, with 11 bases between. CDR3 protein: CASSLSPGISNQPQHF. In nucleotides, the CDR3 is TGTGCCAGCAGTTTATCCCCCGGCATAAGCAATCAGCCCCAGCATTTT.

This clonotype was seen a few times. The rearrangement links TRBV6-5 to TRBJ2-7, with 8 bases that match TRBD2. The germline gives CDR1 MNHEY, CDR2 SVGAGI. This CDR3 contains 15 residues. V trimming: 3 bases; J trimming: 4 bases; junction bases outside the gene matches: 8. CDR3 sequence (DNA): TGTGCCAGCAGTTATTCCGGGTCTAGCGGGTACGAGCAGTACTTC. Protein: CASSYSGSSGYEQYF.

The rearrangement uses TRBV7-9 and TRBJ1-6, with unresolved D. Germline assignment: CDR1 SEHNR and CDR2 FQNEAQ (reference sequence). The V end was cut by 1 base, the J end by 8 bases, with 3 bases between. The CDR3 is made up of 12 amino acids. The CDR3 spells CASSLGYSPLHF. The CDR3 bases are TGTGCCAGCAGCTTAGGGTATTCACCCCTCCACTTT.

This clonotype was counted a few times. The rearrangement uses TRBV29-1 and TRBJ1-2; D is undetermined. CDR3 length equals 14 residues. Trimming stripped 4 bases from V and 4 bases from J, with 16 bases between. The germline CDR1 and CDR2 sequences are SQVTM and ANQGSEA. CDR3 loop: CSVGGQTGIYGYTF. In DNA, the CDR3 is TGCAGCGTTGGAGGGCAGACGGGGATCTATGGCTACACCTTC.

The chain uses TRBV2 and TRBJ2-3, with 11 bases that match TRBD2. The V segment lost 8 bases and the J segment 0 bases; nucleotides outside the gene matches: 7. Germline values: CDR1 SNHLY, CDR2 FYNNEI. The CDR3 is 16 residues long. The CDR3 bases are TGTGCCAGCGGGGGACTAGCGGCCTCTAGCACAGATACGCAGTATTTT. Amino acids: CASGGLAASSTDTQYF.

V gene TRBV20-1 combines with J gene TRBJ2-1; D may match TRBD1 or TRBD2 (5 bases each). The ends were cut back, 1 base at V and 6 bases at J, with 13 bases in the middle. This CDR3 is 14 amino acids long. Germline assignment: CDR1 DFQATT and CDR2 SNEGSKA (reference sequence). Written as DNA, the CDR3 is TGCAGTGCTAGAGTCGAGGGACGCGCCAATGAGCAGTTCTTC. Its protein product is CSARVEGRANEQFF.

Ten or more counts support this clonotype. Germline is not matched at one junction end, which may reflect a read error. The V and J genes are TRBV5-1 and TRBJ1-1; 9 bases fit TRBD1. From germline, CDR1 is SGHRS and CDR2 YFSETQ. This CDR3 is 15 amino acids long. The CDR3 here is CASSSGQGLNTEAFF. Written as DNA, the CDR3 is TGTGCCAGCAGTTCGGGACAGGGACTGAACACTGAAGCTTTCTTT.

There are many counts of this clonotype. V gene TRBV2 combines with J gene TRBJ1-4; 10 nucleotides align to TRBD1. The V segment lost 5 bases and the J segment 8 bases; nucleotides outside the gene matches: 5. This CDR3 spans 14 amino acids. Germline loops: CDR1 SNHLY, CDR2 FYNNEI. The CDR3 sequence: CASSSGQGVEKLFF. As DNA, the CDR3 is TGTGCCAGCAGTTCAGGACAGGGGGTCGAAAAACTGTTTTTT.

Comment on this clonotype: This clone may be a read error of a much larger clone one base away. The V call is TRBV7-9, the J call TRBJ2-7, with 8 bases matching TRBD1. CDR3 length: 14 residues. Germline lookup yields CDR1 SEHNR and CDR2 FQNEAQ (reference sequence). The V gene end was trimmed by 5 bases and the J gene end by 3 bases; junction bases not matched to a gene: 6. CDR3 sequence: CASSVGGQDYEQYF. The CDR3 DNA follows: TGTGCCAGCAGCGTAGGGGGACAGGACTACGAGCAGTACTTC.

Worth noting for this clonotype: One end of the junction does not line up with germline, which may come from a read error. The chain has TRBV6-1 and TRBJ2-2; weak D call: TRBD2 (6 bases). There are 17 residues in the CDR3. The V gene's germline CDR1 is MNHNS and CDR2 SASEGT. CDR3 sequence (DNA): TGTACCAGCTGGGTTGGGGGAGCGGGCCCGACCACCGGGGAGCTGTTTTTT. Its protein product is CTSWVGGAGPTTGELFF.

This clonotype was picked up a small number of times. V gene TRBV5-1 combines with J gene TRBJ1-1; TRBD1 matches at 7 bases. The CDR3 length is 14 residues. Per germline, CDR1 SGHRS and CDR2 YFSETQ. V was pared by 0 bases and J by 4 bases, with 3 bases of the junction left unmatched. The DNA for the CDR3 is TGCGCCAGCAGCTTGGGGAGGGGGCTCACTGAAGCTTTCTTT. This codes for CASSLGRGLTEAFF.

There are many counts of this clonotype. The J gene is TRBJ1-6, the V gene TRBV6-1; the D is unclear. V lost 5 bases and J 9 bases, leaving 8 bases between the germline ends. The CDR3 consists of 12 residues. Germline CDR1 reads MNHNS; CDR2 reads SASEGT. CDR3 protein: CASSLIGSPLHF. CDR3 coding DNA: TGTGCCAGCAGTCTCATTGGTTCACCCCTCCACTTT.

This clonotype has only a few counts. This chain joins TRBV7-9 and TRBJ1-6; 7 bases fit TRBD1. Germline V gene lookup returns CDR1 SEHNR and CDR2 FQNEAQ (reference sequence). Trimming took 1 base from V and 8 from J; bases not matched to a gene: 8. CDR3 length: 16 residues. CDR3 protein: CASSLGAGGYDSPLHF. DNA of the CDR3: TGTGCCAGCAGCTTAGGTGCAGGGGGGTATGATTCACCCCTCCACTTT.

This clonotype was recorded at least ten times. The chain is built from TRBV7-8 and TRBJ1-4, with D tentatively TRBD1 (5 bases). The V gene lost 2 bases and the J gene lost 10 bases, with 23 bases spanning the gap. CDR1 and CDR2 (germline): SGHVS, FQNEAQ. This CDR3 region has 17 residues. The CDR3 coding sequence is TGTGCCAGCAGCTTATTTCCTTCGGGACGACGTGAGGGAAAACTGTTTTTT. Translated: CASSLFPSGRREGKLFF.

This clonotype was picked up many times. The V and J genes are TRBV2 and TRBJ2-7; D is ambiguous. Germline loops: CDR1 SNHLY, CDR2 FYNNEI. V shed 7 bases and J shed 0 bases, with 13 bases lying between them. This CDR3 spans 14 amino acids. DNA for the CDR3: TGTGCCAGCATGCCCAGCTTAGCCTCCTACGAGCAGTACTTC. Translating it yields CASMPSLASYEQYF. Drawing the rest from reference TRBV2 and TRBJ2-7, the complete variable domain is EPEVTQTPSHQVTQMGQEVILRCVPISNHLYFYWYRQILGQKVEFLVSFYNNEISEKSEIFDDQFSVERPDGSNFTLKIRSTKLEDSAMYFCASMPSLASYEQYFGPGTRLTVT.

This clonotype appeared many times. The chain joins TRBV27 to TRBJ2-5; perhaps D is TRBD1 or TRBD2 (5 bases each). The CDR3 covers 11 residues. Trimming pared 8 bases from V and 5 bases from J, leaving 9 bases between. Germline CDR1 MNHEY, CDR2 SMNVEV (reference sequence). The CDR3 nucleotides are TGTGCCAGCGGGACGGTGGAGACCCAGTACTTC. It is translated as CASGTVETQYF.

The rearrangement joins TRBV5-6 to TRBJ1-6; perhaps TRBD1 as D (5 bases). Per germline, CDR1 SGHDT and CDR2 YYEEEE. The CDR3 totals 16 residues. With 4 bases removed from V and 8 bases from J, the gap between germline ends came to 19 bases. The CDR3 coding sequence is TGTGCCAGCAGCCTGCCCGGGGCAGGGACTCATTCACCCCTCCACTTT. Translated: CASSLPGAGTHSPLHF.

This chain uses TRBV7-6 with TRBJ2-5, with 7 bases that match TRBD1. CDR1 is SGHVS and CDR2 is FNYEAQ in the germline V gene. The junction had 11 bases not matched to a gene; V was cut back by 4 bases and J by 6 bases. This CDR3 region has 15 residues. CDR3 sequence (DNA): TGTGCCAGCAGCTCCGCCGGGACAGTAGAACAGACCCAGTACTTC. Protein sequence: CASSSAGTVEQTQYF.

The V call is TRBV7-9, the J call TRBJ2-7; D might be TRBD1 (7 bases). Germline-derived CDR1 and CDR2 are SEHNR and FQNEAQ (reference sequence). V lost 5 bases, J lost 4 bases, and 18 bases lay in between. There are 15 residues in the CDR3. CDR3 nucleotide sequence: TGTGCCAGCAGCCACAGGGGAGGAAGGTTTTACGAGCAGTACTTC. Translation: CASSHRGGRFYEQYF.

This clonotype was detected a few times. The rearrangement joins TRBV7-3 to TRBJ2-1; TRBD2 agrees at 14 bases. Germline loops: CDR1 SGHTA, CDR2 FQGTGA. The CDR3 runs to 22 residues. Trimming removed 5 bases from V and 4 bases from J; junction bases left unmatched: 22. The CDR3 spells CASSRPSDRGGLAGGAYNEQFF. The CDR3 nucleotides read TGTGCCAGCAGCCGACCATCAGACAGGGGTGGACTAGCGGGAGGAGCTTACAATGAGCAGTTCTTC.